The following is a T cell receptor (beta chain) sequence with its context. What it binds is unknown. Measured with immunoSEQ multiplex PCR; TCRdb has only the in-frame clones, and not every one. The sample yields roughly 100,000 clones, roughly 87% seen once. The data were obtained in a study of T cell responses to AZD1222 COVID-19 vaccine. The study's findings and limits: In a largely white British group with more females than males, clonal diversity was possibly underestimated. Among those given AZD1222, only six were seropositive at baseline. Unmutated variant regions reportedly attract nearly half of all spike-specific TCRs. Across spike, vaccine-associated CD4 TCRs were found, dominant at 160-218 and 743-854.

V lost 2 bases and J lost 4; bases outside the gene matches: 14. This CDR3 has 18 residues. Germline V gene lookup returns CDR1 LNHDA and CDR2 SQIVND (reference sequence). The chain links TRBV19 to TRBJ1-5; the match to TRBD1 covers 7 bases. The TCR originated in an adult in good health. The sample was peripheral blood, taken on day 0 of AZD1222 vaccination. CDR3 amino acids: CASSIPQGRPGLNQPQHF. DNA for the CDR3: TGTGCCAGTAGTATACCACAGGGGAGGCCGGGACTTAATCAGCCCCAGCATTTT.